This T cell receptor beta chain was captured by sequencing in a study of cytomegalovirus exposure and HLA in healthy donors. General study findings and limits: In vitro confirmation showed three CMV-associated chains to be CMV antigen specific. The presence/absence work took it that sequencing depth was about the same across donors. The study put some 150 TCR beta chains on its list as cytomegalovirus-associated.

The CDR3 has 16 residues. The V gene end was trimmed by 3 bases and the J gene end by 2 bases; junction bases not matched to a gene: 7. Germline V gives CDR1 KGHSH, CDR2 LQKENI. The PCR used 60 Vbeta and 13 Jbeta primers. Repertoires were generated with immunoSEQ multiplex PCR, while TCRdb's copy carries only in-frame clones and drops some. The table lists 75,000 to 100,000 clones, 64% of them singletons, with 3.2% in the top ten. As for this clone: Its specificity is not known.

The rearrangement links TRBV18 to TRBJ1-2; the match to TRBD1 covers 9 bases. This sequence originates from a man between 60 and 70 years old in good health and CMV-seronegative. Sequenced sample: PBMCs. CDR3 amino acids: CASSPGQGLWNYGYTF. CDR3 sequence (DNA): TGTGCCAGCTCACCCGGACAGGGGTTATGGAACTATGGCTACACCTTC. Combining the CDR3 with reference TRBV18 and TRBJ1-2 gives the whole variable domain NAGVMQNPRHLVRRRGQEARLRCSPMKGHSHVYWYRQLPEEGLKFMVYLQKENIIDESGMPKERFSAEFPKEGPSILRIQQVVRGDSAAYFCASSPGQGLWNYGYTFGSGTRLTVV.